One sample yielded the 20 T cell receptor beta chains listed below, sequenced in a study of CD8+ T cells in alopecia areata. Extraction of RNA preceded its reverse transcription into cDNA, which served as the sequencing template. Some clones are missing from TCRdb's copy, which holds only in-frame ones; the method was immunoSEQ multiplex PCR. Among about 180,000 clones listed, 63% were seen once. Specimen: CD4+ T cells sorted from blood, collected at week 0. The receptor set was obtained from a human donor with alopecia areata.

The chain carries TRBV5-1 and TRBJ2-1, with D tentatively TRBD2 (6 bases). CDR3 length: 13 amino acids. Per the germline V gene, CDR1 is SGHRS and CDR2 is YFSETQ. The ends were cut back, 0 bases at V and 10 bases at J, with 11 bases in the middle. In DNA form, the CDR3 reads TGCGCCAGCAGCTTGGAGTCCAGCGGGGAGCAGTTCTTC. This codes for CASSLESSGEQFF.

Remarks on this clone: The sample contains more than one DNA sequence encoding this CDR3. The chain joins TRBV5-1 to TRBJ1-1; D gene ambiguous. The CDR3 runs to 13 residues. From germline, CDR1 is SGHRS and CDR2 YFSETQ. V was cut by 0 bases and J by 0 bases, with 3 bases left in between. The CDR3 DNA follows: TGCGCCAGCAGCTTGGACTTGAACACTGAAGCTTTCTTT. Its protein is CASSLDLNTEAFF.

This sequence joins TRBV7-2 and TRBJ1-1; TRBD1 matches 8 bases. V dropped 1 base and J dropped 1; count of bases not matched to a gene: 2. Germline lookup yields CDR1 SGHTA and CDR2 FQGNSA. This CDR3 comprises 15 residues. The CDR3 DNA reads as TGTGCCAGCAGCTTAGGGGACAGGAGGAACACTGAAGCTTTCTTT. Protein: CASSLGDRRNTEAFF.

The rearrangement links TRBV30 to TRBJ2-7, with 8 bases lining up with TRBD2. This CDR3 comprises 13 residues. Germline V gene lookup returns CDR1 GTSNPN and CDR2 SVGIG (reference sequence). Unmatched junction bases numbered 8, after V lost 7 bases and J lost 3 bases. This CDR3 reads CASASSGGYEQYF. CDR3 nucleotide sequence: TGTGCCTCCGCCTCCAGCGGGGGCTACGAGCAGTACTTC.

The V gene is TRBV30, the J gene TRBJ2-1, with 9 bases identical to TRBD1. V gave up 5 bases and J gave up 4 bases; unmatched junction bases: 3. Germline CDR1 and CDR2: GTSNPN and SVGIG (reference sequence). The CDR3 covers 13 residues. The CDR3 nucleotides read TGTGCCTGGGTTGGACAGGGGTACAATGAGCAGTTCTTC. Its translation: CAWVGQGYNEQFF.

The CDR3 reads CASSQDLDRYEQYF. CDR3 bases: TGCGCCAGCAGCCAAGATTTGGATCGGTACGAGCAGTACTTC. J is TRBJ2-7 and V is TRBV4-3; D unresolved. From germline, CDR1 is LGHNA and CDR2 YSLEER. The CDR3 loop spans 14 amino acids. The V end lost 0 bases, the J end lost 4 bases, and 10 bases lay between the germline ends.

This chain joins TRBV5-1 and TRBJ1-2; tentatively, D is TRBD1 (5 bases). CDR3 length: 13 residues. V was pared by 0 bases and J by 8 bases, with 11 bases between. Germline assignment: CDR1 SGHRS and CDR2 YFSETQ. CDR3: CASSLGQTGGYTF. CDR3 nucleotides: TGCGCCAGCAGCTTGGGACAGACGGGGGGCTACACCTTC. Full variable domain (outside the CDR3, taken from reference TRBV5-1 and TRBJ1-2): KAGVTQTPRYLIKTRGQQVTLSCSPISGHRSVSWYQQTPGQGLQFLFEYFSETQRNKGNFPGRFSGRQFSNSRSEMNVSTLELGDSALYLCASSLGQTGGYTFGSGTRLTVV.

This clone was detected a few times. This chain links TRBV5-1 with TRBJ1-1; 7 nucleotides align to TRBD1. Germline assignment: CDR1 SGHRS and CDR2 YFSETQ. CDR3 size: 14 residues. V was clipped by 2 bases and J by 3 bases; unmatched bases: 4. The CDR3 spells CASSFSGTDTEAFF. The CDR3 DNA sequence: TGCGCCAGCAGCTTCTCCGGGACAGACACTGAAGCTTTCTTT.

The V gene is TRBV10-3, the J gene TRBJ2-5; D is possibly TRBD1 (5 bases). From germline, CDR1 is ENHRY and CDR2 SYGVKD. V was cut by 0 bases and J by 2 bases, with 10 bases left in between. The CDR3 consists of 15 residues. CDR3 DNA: TGTGCCATCAGTGAGTCGAGACAGCAGCAAGAGACCCAGTACTTC. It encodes CAISESRQQQETQYF.

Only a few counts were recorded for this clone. The chain's CDR3 is CSVKALGEKLFF. The DNA for the CDR3 is TGCAGCGTTAAAGCCTTAGGGGAAAAACTGTTTTTT. The chain recombines TRBV29-1 with TRBJ1-4; D is uncertain. CDR1 is SQVTM and CDR2 is ANQGSEA in the germline V gene. CDR3 size: 12 residues. The V end lost 5 bases, the J end lost 8 bases, and 12 bases lay between the germline ends.

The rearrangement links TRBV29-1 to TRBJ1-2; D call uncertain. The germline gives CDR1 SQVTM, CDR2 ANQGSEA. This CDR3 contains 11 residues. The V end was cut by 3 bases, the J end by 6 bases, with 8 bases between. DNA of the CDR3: TGCAGCGTTGATTCACAGAATGGCTACACCTTC. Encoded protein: CSVDSQNGYTF.

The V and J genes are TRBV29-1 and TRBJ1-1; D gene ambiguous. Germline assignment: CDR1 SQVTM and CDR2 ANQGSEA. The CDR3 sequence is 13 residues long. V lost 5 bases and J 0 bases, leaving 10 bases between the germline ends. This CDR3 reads CSVSSGVNTEAFF. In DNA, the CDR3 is TGCAGCGTTTCGTCGGGAGTGAACACTGAAGCTTTCTTT. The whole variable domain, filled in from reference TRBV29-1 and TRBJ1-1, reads SAVISQKPSRDICQRGTSLTIQCQVDSQVTMMFWYRQQPGQSLTLIATANQGSEATYESGFVIDKFPISRPNLTFSTLTVSNMSPEDSSIYLCSVSSGVNTEAFFGQGTRLTVV.

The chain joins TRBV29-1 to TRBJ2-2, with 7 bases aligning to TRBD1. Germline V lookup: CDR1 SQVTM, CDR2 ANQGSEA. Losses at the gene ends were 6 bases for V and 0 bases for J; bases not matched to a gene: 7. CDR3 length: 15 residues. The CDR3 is CSVGTVGANTGELFF. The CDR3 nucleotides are TGCAGCGTGGGGACAGTAGGGGCGAACACCGGGGAGCTGTTTTTT.

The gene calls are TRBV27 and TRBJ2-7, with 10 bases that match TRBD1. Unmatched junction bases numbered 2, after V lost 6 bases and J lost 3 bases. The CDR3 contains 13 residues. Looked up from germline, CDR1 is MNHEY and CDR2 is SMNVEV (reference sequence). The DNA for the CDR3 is TGTGCCAGCAGAGGGACAGGGGACTACGAGCAGTACTTC. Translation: CASRGTGDYEQYF.

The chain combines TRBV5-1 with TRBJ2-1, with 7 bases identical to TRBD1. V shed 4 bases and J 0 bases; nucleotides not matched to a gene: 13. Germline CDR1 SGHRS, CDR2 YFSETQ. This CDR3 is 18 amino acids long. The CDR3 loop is CASSERTGSRNSYNEQFF. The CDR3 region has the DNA TGCGCCAGCAGCGAGAGGACAGGCTCTCGGAACTCCTACAATGAGCAGTTCTTC.

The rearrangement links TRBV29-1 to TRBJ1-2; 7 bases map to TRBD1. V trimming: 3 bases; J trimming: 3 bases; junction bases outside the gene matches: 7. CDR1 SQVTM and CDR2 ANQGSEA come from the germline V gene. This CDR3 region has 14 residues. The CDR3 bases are TGCAGCGTTGACGAGACAGGGAGCTACTATGGCTACACCTTC. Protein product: CSVDETGSYYGYTF.

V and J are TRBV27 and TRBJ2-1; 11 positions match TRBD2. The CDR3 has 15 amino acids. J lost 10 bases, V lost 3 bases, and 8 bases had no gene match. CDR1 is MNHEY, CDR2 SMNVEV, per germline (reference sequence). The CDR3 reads CASSFGGLAGGEQFF. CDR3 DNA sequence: TGTGCCAGCAGTTTCGGTGGGCTAGCGGGAGGCGAGCAGTTCTTC.

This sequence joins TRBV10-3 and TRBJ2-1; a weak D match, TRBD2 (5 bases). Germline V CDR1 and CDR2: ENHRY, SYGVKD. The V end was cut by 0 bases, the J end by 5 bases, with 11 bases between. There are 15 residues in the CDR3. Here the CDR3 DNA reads TGTGCCATCAGTGAGTCAACGGGGTCCCACAATGAGCAGTTCTTC. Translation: CAISESTGSHNEQFF.

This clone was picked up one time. CDR3 residues: CSVGDRPYTDTQYF. DNA for the CDR3: TGCAGCGTAGGGGACCGACCCTACACAGATACGCAGTATTTT. The rearrangement links TRBV29-1 to TRBJ2-3; perhaps D is TRBD1 or TRBD2 (5 bases each). Germline V gene lookup returns CDR1 SQVTM and CDR2 ANQGSEA. This CDR3 region has 14 residues. V was clipped by 6 bases and J by 2 bases, with 15 bases between them.

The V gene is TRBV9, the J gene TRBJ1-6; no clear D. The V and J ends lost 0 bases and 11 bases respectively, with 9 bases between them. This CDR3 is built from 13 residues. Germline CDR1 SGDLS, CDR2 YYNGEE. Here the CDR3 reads CASSVELLAPLHF. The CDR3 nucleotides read TGTGCCAGCAGCGTAGAACTTCTGGCACCCCTCCACTTT.